The clone carrying this TCR beta chain has just a few counts. Its antigen is still unknown. The sample comes from a study of cytomegalovirus exposure and HLA in healthy donors. V was cut by 6 bases and J by 7 bases, with 13 bases left in between. Looked up from germline, CDR1 is MNHEY and CDR2 is SVGAGI. This CDR3 contains 13 residues. In the PCR, 60 Vbeta and 13 Jbeta primers were used. Using immunoSEQ multiplex PCR, the repertoire was profiled, and TCRdb retains in-frame clones only, with some absent. The sample holds 100,000 to 150,000 clones, around 8.5% seen once. Study-wide results and limits: In vitro work confirmed that a few CMV-associated chains recognize CMV antigens. The records held CMV serostatus as the only immune exposure information.

Sample: PBMCs. The V gene is TRBV6-5, the J gene TRBJ2-4; possible D gene TRBD1, 5 bases. The receptor comes from a man aged 35 to 55 in good health and CMV-seronegative. The CDR3 region has the DNA TGTGCCAGCAGAGGGCAGGGCACGAACATTCAGTACTTC. Translated: CASRGQGTNIQYF.